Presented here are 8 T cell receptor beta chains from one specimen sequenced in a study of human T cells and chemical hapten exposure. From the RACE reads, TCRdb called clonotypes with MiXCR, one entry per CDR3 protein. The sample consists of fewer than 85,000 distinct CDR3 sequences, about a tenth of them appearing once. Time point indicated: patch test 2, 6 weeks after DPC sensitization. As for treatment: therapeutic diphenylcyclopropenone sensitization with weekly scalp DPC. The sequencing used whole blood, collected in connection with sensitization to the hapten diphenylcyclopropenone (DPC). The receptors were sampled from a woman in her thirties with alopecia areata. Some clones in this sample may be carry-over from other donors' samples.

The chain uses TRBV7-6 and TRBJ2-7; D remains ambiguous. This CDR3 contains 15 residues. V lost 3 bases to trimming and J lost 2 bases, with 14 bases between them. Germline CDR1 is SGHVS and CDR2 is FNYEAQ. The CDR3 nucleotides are TGTGCCAGCAGCTTGAGGCCAGGTACACCCTACGAGCAGTACTTC. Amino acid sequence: CASSLRPGTPYEQYF.

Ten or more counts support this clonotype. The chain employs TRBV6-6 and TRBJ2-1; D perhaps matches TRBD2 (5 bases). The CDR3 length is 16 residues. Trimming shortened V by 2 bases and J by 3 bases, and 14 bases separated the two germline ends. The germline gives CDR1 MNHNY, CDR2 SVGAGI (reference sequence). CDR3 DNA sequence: TGTGCCAGCAGTTACGGCCTAGCTAACTTCTACAATGAGCAGTTCTTC. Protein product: CASSYGLANFYNEQFF.

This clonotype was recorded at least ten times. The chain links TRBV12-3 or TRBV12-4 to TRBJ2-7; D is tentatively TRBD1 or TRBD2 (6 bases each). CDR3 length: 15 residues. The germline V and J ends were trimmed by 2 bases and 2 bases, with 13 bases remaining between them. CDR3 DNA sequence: TGTGCCAGCAGTTTAAGGGGGGCTAGGGCCTACGAGCAGTACTTC. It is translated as CASSLRGARAYEQYF.

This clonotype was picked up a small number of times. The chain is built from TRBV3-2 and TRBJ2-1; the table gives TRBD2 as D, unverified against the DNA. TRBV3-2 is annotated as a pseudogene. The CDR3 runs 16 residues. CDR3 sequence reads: CASSQGASGSYNEQFF. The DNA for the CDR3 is TGTGCCAGCAGCCAAGGGGCTAGCGGGTCGTACAATGAGCAGTTCTTC.

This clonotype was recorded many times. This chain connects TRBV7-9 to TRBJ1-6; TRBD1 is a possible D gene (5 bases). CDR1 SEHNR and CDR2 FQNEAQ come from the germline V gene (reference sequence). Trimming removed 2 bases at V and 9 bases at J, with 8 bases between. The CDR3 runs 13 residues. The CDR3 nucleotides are TGTGCCAGCAGCTTAAGAGGGGTTTCACCCCTCCACTTT. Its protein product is CASSLRGVSPLHF.

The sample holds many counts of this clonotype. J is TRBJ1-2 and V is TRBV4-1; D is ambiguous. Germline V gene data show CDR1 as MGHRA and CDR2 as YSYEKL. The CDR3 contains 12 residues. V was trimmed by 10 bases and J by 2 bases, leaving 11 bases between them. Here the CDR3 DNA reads TGCGCCACCGGGGTCCCCAACTATGGCTACACCTTC. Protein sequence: CATGVPNYGYTF.

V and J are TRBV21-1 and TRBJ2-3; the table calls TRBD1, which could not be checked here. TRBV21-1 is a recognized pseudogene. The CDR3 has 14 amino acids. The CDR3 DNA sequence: TGTGCCAGCAGCAAAGTAGTCAGGGAAGAGCCGCAGTATTTT. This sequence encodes CASSKVVREEPQYF.

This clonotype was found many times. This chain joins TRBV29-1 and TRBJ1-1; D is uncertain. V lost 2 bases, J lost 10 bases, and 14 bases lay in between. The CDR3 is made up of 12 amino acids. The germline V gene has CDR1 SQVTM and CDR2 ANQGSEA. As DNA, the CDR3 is TGCAGCGTTGAACTGGGCACTAATACAGCTTTCTTT. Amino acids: CSVELGTNTAFF.